This T cell receptor beta chain was profiled in a study of cytomegalovirus exposure and HLA in healthy donors. Overall study results and limits: TCR association rates varied by HLA locus in a later analysis, with DRB1 highest and HLA-C lowest. The study listed 150 to 200 cytomegalovirus-associated TCR beta chains. As was reported, the classifier diagnosed cytomegalovirus status with high specificity and sensitivity.

The PCR made use of 60 Vbeta and 13 Jbeta primers. Measured with immunoSEQ multiplex PCR; TCRdb has only the in-frame clones, and not every one. The table shows around 140,000 clones, with 83% occurring only once. V lost 5 bases and J 2 bases, leaving 9 bases between the germline ends. Germline lookup yields CDR1 SEHNR and CDR2 FQNEAQ (reference sequence). This CDR3 comprises 13 residues. In this sample, this clone turned up once. What it binds is unknown. Sequenced: PBMCs. The TCR originated in a man aged 35 to 55 in good health and CMV-seronegative. The chain recombines TRBV7-9 with TRBJ1-2; no clear D. The DNA of the CDR3 is TGTGCCAGCAGCCCAAGCATAAACTATGGCTACACCTTC. This sequence encodes CASSPSINYGYTF.